In its sample, the clone carrying this TCR beta chain was seen many times. Antigen unknown. The investigators amplified TCR beta CDR3 regions from RNA transcripts. Initially, a first-round RT-PCR of the TCR CDR3 employed the HTBI primer set. MiXCR, applied by TCRdb to the multiplex PCR reads, yields one record per CDR3 protein. The sample consists of hundreds of thousands of distinct CDR3 sequences, approximately 14% of them appearing once. This sample is drawn from a study of T cells in Graves' hyperthyroidism and ophthalmopathy. Study-wide context: Blood from the periphery was taken at initial diagnosis, before any treatment.

The CDR3 has 13 amino acids. V was pared by 4 bases and J by 4 bases, with 2 bases of the junction left unmatched. Germline V lookup: CDR1 LNHDA, CDR2 SQIVND (reference sequence). Whole-study results and caveats: The model forecast ophthalmopathy, anticipating it by a median 6.5 months before onset.

Ophthalmopathy patients had Clinical Activity Score at least 3, NOSPECS grade at least 4, duration under 3 months. Source material: blood. This chain links TRBV19 with TRBJ2-7; 9 bases fit TRBD2. The source is a woman in her forties or fifties with Graves' ophthalmopathy. The CDR3 sequence is CASSTSGTYEQYF. The CDR3 DNA is TGTGCCAGTAGTACTAGCGGGACGTACGAGCAGTACTTC.